Given below is one TCR beta chain in context. Its antigen remains unknown. Germline CDR1 KGHSH, CDR2 LQKENI. The V segment lost 3 bases and the J segment 7 bases; nucleotides outside the gene matches: 11. The CDR3 is made up of 16 amino acids. These data come from a study of ipilimumab plus nivolumab after autologous stem cell transplantation. About the study: The DLBCL cohort had primary refractory and relapsed disease, with 18-month progression-free survival of around 86% and 29%. Study-level findings and limits: The authors say TCR, Treg and microbiome findings warrant further study.

Patients got ipilimumab 1 mg/kg beginning 14 to 28 days post-transplant. Sequenced by immunoSEQ multiplex PCR; TCRdb stores in-frame clones only, minus some. The sample lists fewer than 85,000 clones; 83% were seen once. The rearrangement links TRBV18 to TRBJ1-1, with 10 bases identical to TRBD1. The source was PBMCs, collected in a trial of ipilimumab plus nivolumab as post-transplant consolidation. The receptor's source is a male donor with diffuse large B-cell lymphoma. The CDR3 loop reads CASSPPIGTGEIEAFF. Written as DNA, the CDR3 is TGTGCCAGCTCACCGCCTATAGGGACAGGGGAGATTGAAGCTTTCTTT.